This entry describes one T cell receptor beta chain. Authors' methods: Quantification of nucleated cells was approximated via reference gene primer amplification. The method was immunoSEQ multiplex PCR; TCRdb's version includes in-frame clones alone and lacks a portion of them. V and J calls and clone size are copied from that table; D and trimming were computed from the DNA. The sample consists of about 99,000 clones, more than 75% of them appearing once. CDR1 is MDHEN and CDR2 is SYDVKM in the germline V gene. This CDR3 has 13 amino acids. V lost 3 bases and J 3 bases, leaving 9 bases between the germline ends. The data are from a study of blood T cell repertoires in COVID-19. Background on the study: Sites across the United States, Italy and Spain contributed samples from acute and convalescent COVID-19. T cells, B-cell-depleted T cells, or PBMCs supplied cDNA or gDNA.

Input material: peripheral blood. This receptor was obtained from a man over 45 with acute or convalescent COVID-19. The chain is built from TRBV28 and TRBJ2-7; D call uncertain. The CDR3 region has the DNA TGTGCCAGCAGTTTGGCTACAGTCTACGAGCAGTACTTC. This sequence encodes CASSLATVYEQYF.